The 21 T cell receptor beta chains in this list originate from one sample, sequenced in a study of blood T cell repertoires in COVID-19. Using immunoSEQ multiplex PCR, the repertoire was profiled, and TCRdb retains in-frame clones only, with some absent. Of about 210,000 clones listed, under 95% are singletons. The sequenced material came from peripheral blood. These receptors were obtained from a man under 40 with acute or convalescent COVID-19.

V is TRBV5-5 and J is TRBJ2-4, with D tentatively TRBD1 (5 bases). The CDR3 contains 15 residues. From germline, CDR1 is SGHKS and CDR2 YYEKEE (reference sequence). V lost 3 bases and J lost 0, with 10 bases in between. The CDR3 bases are TGTGCCAGCAGCTCTAGGACATCAGCCAAAAACATTCAGTACTTC. Its protein product is CASSSRTSAKNIQYF.

The J gene is TRBJ2-3, the V gene TRBV2; D is undetermined. V lost 2 bases and J 5 bases, leaving 17 bases between the germline ends. Germline V CDR1 and CDR2: SNHLY, FYNNEI. CDR3 length: 16 residues. CDR3 region: CASSETPSLLRDTQYF. Written as DNA, the CDR3 is TGTGCCAGCAGTGAAACCCCCTCCTTACTTAGAGATACGCAGTATTTT.

This chain links TRBV5-5 with TRBJ2-7; D gene unclear. The CDR3 loop spans 14 amino acids. Germline lookup yields CDR1 SGHKS and CDR2 YYEKEE (reference sequence). Between the trimmed V and J ends, which lost 1 base and 4 bases, there was a span of 12 bases. CDR3 sequence: CASSLLLSSYEQYF. The CDR3 DNA reads as TGTGCCAGCAGCTTGTTACTGTCCTCATACGAGCAGTACTTC.

This chain links TRBV18 with TRBJ2-1, with TRBD2 identical over 14 bases. CDR1 and CDR2 from the germline V gene are KGHSH and LQKENI. The V and J ends lost 3 bases and 9 bases, in that order; junction bases with no gene match: 7. CDR3 length equals 16 residues. CDR3 amino acids: CASSPTSGRALAEQFF. The CDR3 region has the DNA TGTGCCAGCTCACCGACTAGCGGGAGGGCCCTAGCTGAGCAGTTCTTC.

The CDR3 DNA sequence: TGTGCCACCAGTGATTATGCTTCTGAAGGGGCAGATACGCAGTATTTT. It encodes CATSDYASEGADTQYF. This chain connects TRBV24-1 to TRBJ2-3; TRBD1 is a possible D gene (5 bases). The CDR3 runs to 16 residues. V was clipped by 2 bases and J by 4 bases, with 15 bases between them. CDR1 and CDR2 from the germline V gene are KGHDR and SFDVKD.

The chain is built from TRBV6-5 and TRBJ2-3; 8 nucleotides agree with TRBD2. V was clipped by 10 bases and J by 4 bases; unmatched bases: 10. Germline values: CDR1 MNHEY, CDR2 SVGAGI. The CDR3 consists of 14 residues. The DNA for the CDR3 is TGTGCCATGAACGGGGGGGGCCGGCCAGATACGCAGTATTTT. Its protein product is CAMNGGGRPDTQYF.

The CDR3 DNA follows: TGTGCCAGCAGCGAAGCCGGGGTGAGCAATCAGCCCCAGCATTTT. Translation gives CASSEAGVSNQPQHF. The J gene is TRBJ1-5, the V gene TRBV3-1 (or the pseudogene TRBV3-2); D unresolved. The CDR3 runs to 15 residues. Germline V gene lookup returns CDR1 LGHDT and CDR2 YNNKEL (reference sequence). Trimming took off 5 bases at V and 1 base at J, with 12 bases between the two ends.

The CDR3 DNA reads as TGTGCCAGTAGTACTTACGGTAGCTCCTATAATTCACCCCTCCACTTT. Its protein product is CASSTYGSSYNSPLHF. The rearrangement joins TRBV19 to TRBJ1-6; D gene uncertain. CDR3 size: 16 residues. CDR1 is LNHDA, CDR2 SQIVND, per germline (reference sequence). The V gene lost 4 bases and the J gene lost 0 bases, with 10 bases spanning the gap.

The chain uses TRBV28 and TRBJ2-5, with 9 bases fitting TRBD1. This CDR3 is 16 amino acids long. Trimming cost V 5 bases and J 5 bases; bases outside gene matches: 12. The germline gives CDR1 MDHEN, CDR2 SYDVKM. The CDR3 loop is CASSLRHGTGHETQYF. The CDR3 nucleotides read TGTGCCAGCAGTCTCAGACACGGGACAGGGCATGAGACCCAGTACTTC.

This rearrangement joins TRBV11-1 to TRBJ2-7, with D possibly being TRBD1 (6 bases). The CDR3 consists of 14 residues. The germline V gene has CDR1 SGHAT and CDR2 FQDESV (reference sequence). V was pared by 0 bases and J by 3 bases, with 9 bases between. The CDR3 nucleotides read TGTGCCAGCAGCTTAGCCCCCAGGGGCTACGAGCAGTACTTC. Protein sequence: CASSLAPRGYEQYF.

This clone has just one count. J is TRBJ2-7 and V is TRBV2, with TRBD1 matching 8 bases. The CDR3 sequence is 14 residues long. Germline V gene lookup returns CDR1 SNHLY and CDR2 FYNNEI. Trimming removed 5 bases from V and 4 bases from J; junction bases left unmatched: 7. In DNA form, the CDR3 reads TGTGCCAGCAGTATGCAGGGGGCGCAATACGAGCAGTACTTC. It codes for CASSMQGAQYEQYF. Filled out from reference TRBV2 and TRBJ2-7, the complete variable domain reads EPEVTQTPSHQVTQMGQEVILRCVPISNHLYFYWYRQILGQKVEFLVSFYNNEISEKSEIFDDQFSVERPDGSNFTLKIRSTKLEDSAMYFCASSMQGAQYEQYFGPGTRLTVT.

J is TRBJ1-6 and V is TRBV28; D is unclear. Germline V gene data show CDR1 as MDHEN and CDR2 as SYDVKM. The CDR3 contains 14 residues. Trimming removed 5 bases from V and 1 base from J, with 6 bases in between. The CDR3 DNA sequence: TGTGCCAGCAGTCTGACATCCTATAATTCACCCCTCCACTTT. Its translation: CASSLTSYNSPLHF.

The rearrangement uses TRBV28 and TRBJ2-5, with 9 bases aligning to TRBD2. Germline V gene lookup returns CDR1 MDHEN and CDR2 SYDVKM. The CDR3 is 15 amino acids. V trimming: 2 bases; J trimming: 4 bases; junction bases outside the gene matches: 5. The CDR3 DNA reads as TGTGCCAGCAGTTTAGGGACTAGCCCCCCAGAGACCCAGTACTTC. This gives the protein CASSLGTSPPETQYF.

The rearrangement uses TRBV7-2 and TRBJ1-4; D is possibly TRBD1 (5 bases). This CDR3 region has 16 residues. V was pared by 5 bases and J by 1 base, with 14 bases between. The germline V gene encodes CDR1 SGHTA and CDR2 FQGNSA. For the CDR3, the DNA is TGTGCCAGCAGCCCGAACCCGACAGTAACTAATGAAAAACTGTTTTTT. It encodes CASSPNPTVTNEKLFF.

The chain combines TRBV2 with TRBJ1-5; possibly TRBD1 for D (6 bases). Deletions cut 9 bases from V and 4 bases from J, with 10 bases between. The CDR3 runs 12 residues. CDR1 is SNHLY, CDR2 FYNNEI, per germline. Written as DNA, the CDR3 is TGTGCCAGTAACCAGGGGAATCAGCCCCAGCATTTT. Encoded protein: CASNQGNQPQHF. Filled out from reference TRBV2 and TRBJ1-5, the complete variable domain reads EPEVTQTPSHQVTQMGQEVILRCVPISNHLYFYWYRQILGQKVEFLVSFYNNEISEKSEIFDDQFSVERPDGSNFTLKIRSTKLEDSAMYFCASNQGNQPQHFGDGTRLSIL.

This sequence joins TRBV5-1 and TRBJ2-1; possibly TRBD2 for D (7 bases). V was pared by 4 bases and J by 5 bases, with 22 bases between. The V gene's germline CDR1 is SGHRS and CDR2 YFSETQ. The CDR3 runs to 17 residues. The CDR3 DNA sequence: TGCGCCAGCAGCACGGGGCCTGCGGGGGCCTCTAACAATGAGCAGTTCTTC. Protein product: CASSTGPAGASNNEQFF.

This clone was recorded only once. The V call is TRBV9, the J call TRBJ2-1; 12 positions agree with TRBD2. The CDR3 has 16 amino acids. After removal of 4 bases from V and 7 bases from J, the junction contained 9 bases not matched to a gene. Germline V gives CDR1 SGDLS, CDR2 YYNGEE. The CDR3 loop is CASSNLAGGLYNEQFF. The CDR3 nucleotides read TGTGCCAGCAGCAACCTAGCGGGAGGGTTGTATAATGAGCAGTTCTTC.

The chain couples TRBV6-5 to TRBJ2-4, with 7 bases that match TRBD1. The V gene's germline CDR1 is MNHEY and CDR2 SVGAGI. V dropped 6 bases and J dropped 8; count of bases not matched to a gene: 7. The CDR3 has 13 residues. DNA of the CDR3: TGTGCCAGCAGACTAAGGACAGGTGACATTCAGTACTTC. This encodes CASRLRTGDIQYF.

The rearrangement uses TRBV5-1 and TRBJ2-1, with 9 nucleotides matching TRBD1. Germline CDR1 SGHRS, CDR2 YFSETQ. The CDR3 covers 16 residues. The trim removed 5 bases at V and 3 bases at J, leaving 9 bases unmatched. CDR3 region: CASRLDRGYLYNEQFF. The CDR3 DNA sequence: TGCGCCAGCAGACTGGACAGGGGATACCTCTACAATGAGCAGTTCTTC.

The chain uses TRBV28 and TRBJ2-5, with TRBD2 matching over 14 bases. The CDR3 is 16 residues long. Germline CDR1 and CDR2: MDHEN and SYDVKM. The J segment lost 7 bases and the V segment lost 4 bases, leaving 8 bases of the junction unmatched. The CDR3 loop is CASSSRTSGRMWTQYF. The CDR3 nucleotides are TGTGCCAGCAGTTCCCGGACTAGCGGGAGGATGTGGACCCAGTACTTC.

The genes are TRBV28 and TRBJ2-1, with 7 bases lining up with TRBD1. The CDR3 is 12 amino acids. V shed 3 bases and J 12 bases; nucleotides not matched to a gene: 5. Germline V gives CDR1 MDHEN, CDR2 SYDVKM. The CDR3 region is CASSFQGVGQFF. In DNA, the CDR3 is TGTGCCAGCAGTTTTCAGGGGGTTGGGCAGTTCTTC.